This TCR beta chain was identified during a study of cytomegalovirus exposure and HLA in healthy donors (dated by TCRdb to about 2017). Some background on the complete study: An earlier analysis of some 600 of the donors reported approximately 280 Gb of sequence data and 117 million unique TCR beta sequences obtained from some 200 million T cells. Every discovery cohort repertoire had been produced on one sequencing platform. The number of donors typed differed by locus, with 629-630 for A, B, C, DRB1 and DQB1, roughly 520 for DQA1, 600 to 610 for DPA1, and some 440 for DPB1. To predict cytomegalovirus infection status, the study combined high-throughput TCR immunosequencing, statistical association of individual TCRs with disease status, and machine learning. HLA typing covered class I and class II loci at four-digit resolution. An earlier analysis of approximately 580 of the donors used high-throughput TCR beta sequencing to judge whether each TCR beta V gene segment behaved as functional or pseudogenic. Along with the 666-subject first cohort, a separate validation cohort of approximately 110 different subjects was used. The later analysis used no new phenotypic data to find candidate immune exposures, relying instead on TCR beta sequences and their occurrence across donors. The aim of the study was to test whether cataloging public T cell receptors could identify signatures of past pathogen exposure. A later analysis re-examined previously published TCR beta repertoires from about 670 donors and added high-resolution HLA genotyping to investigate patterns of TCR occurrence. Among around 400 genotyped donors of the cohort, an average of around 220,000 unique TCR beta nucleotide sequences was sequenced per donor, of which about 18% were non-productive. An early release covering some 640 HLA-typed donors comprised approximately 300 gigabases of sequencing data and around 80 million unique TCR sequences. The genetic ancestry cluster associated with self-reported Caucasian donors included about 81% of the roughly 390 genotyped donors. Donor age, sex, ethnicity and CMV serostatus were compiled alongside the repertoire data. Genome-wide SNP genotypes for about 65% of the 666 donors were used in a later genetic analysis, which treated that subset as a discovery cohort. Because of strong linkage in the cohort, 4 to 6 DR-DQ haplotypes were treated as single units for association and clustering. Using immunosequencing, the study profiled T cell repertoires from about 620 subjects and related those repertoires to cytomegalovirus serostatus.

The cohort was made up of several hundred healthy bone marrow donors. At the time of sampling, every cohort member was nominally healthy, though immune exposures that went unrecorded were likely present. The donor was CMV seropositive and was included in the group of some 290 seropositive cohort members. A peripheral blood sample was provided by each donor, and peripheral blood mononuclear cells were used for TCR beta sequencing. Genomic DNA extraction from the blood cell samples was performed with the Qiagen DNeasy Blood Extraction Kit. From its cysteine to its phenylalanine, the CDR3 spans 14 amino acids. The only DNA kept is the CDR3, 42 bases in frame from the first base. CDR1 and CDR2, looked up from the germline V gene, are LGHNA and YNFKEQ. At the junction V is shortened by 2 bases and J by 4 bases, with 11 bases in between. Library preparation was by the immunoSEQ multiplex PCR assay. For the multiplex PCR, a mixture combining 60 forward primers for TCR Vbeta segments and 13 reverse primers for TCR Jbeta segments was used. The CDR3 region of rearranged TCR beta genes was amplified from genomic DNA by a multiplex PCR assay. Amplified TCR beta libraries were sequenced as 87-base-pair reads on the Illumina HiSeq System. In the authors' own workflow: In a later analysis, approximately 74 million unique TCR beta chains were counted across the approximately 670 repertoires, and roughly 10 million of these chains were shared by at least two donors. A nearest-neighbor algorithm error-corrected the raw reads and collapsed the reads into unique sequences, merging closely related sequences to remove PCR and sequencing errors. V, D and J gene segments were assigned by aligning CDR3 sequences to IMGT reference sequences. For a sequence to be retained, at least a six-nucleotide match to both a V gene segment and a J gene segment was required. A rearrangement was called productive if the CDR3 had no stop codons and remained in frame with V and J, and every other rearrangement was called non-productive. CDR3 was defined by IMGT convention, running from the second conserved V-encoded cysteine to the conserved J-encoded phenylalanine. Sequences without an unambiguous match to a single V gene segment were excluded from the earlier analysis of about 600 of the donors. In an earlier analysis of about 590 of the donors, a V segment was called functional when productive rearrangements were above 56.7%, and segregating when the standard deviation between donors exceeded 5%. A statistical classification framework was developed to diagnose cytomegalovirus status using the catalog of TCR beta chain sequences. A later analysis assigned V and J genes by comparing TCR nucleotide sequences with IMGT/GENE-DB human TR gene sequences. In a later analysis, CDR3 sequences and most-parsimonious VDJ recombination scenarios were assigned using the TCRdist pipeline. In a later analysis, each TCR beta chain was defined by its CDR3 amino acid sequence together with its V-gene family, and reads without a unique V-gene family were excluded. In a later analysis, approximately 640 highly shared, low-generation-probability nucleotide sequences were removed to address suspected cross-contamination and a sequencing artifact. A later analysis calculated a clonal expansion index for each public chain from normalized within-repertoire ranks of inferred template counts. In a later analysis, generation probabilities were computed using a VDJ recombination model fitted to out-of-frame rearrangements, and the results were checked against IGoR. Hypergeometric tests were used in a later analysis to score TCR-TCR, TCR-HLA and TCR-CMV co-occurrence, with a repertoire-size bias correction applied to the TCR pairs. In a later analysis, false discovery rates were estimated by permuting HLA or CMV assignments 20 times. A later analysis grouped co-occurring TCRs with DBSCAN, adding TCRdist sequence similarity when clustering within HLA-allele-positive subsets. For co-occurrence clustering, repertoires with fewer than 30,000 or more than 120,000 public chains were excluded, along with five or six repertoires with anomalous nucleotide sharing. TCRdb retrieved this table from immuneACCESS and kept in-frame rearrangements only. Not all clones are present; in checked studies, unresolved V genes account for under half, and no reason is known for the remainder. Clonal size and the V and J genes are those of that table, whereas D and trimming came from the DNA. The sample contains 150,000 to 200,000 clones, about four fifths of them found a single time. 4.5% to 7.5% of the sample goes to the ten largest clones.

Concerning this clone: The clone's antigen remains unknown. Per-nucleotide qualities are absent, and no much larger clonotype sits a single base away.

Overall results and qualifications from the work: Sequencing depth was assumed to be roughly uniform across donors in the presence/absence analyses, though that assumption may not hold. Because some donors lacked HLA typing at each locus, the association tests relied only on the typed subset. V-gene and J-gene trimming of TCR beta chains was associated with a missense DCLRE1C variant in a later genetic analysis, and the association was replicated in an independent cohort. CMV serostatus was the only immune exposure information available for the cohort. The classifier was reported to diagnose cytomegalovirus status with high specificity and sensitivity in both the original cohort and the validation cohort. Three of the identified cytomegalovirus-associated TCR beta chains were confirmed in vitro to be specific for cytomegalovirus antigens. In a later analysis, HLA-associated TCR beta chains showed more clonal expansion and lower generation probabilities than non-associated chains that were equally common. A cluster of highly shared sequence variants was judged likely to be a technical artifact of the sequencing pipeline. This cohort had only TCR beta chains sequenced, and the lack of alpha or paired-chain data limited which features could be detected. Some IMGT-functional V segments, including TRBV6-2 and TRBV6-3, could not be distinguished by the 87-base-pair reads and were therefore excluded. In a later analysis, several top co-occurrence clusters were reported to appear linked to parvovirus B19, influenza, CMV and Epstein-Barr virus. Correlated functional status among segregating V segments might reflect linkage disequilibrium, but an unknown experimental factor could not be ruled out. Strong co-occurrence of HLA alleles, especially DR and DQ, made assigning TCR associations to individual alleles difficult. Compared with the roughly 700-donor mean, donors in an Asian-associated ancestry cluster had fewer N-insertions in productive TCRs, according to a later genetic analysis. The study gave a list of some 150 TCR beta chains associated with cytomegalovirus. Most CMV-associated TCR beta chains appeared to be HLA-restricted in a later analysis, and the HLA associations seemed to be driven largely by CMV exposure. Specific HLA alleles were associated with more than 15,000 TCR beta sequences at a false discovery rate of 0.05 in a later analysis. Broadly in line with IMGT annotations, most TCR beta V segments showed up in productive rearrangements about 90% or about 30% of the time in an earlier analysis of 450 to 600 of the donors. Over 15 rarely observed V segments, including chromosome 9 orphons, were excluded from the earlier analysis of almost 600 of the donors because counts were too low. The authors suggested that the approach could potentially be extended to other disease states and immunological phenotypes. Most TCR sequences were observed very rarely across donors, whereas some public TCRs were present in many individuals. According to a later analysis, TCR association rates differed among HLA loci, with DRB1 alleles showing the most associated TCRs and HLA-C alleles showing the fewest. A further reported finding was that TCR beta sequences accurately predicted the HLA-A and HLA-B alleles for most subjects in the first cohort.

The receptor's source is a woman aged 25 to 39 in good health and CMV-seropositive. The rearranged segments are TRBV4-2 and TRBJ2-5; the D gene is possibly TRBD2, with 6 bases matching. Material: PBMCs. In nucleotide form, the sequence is TGTGCCAGCAGCCAAAGGAGGGTTGGAGAGACCCAGTACTTC. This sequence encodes CASSQRRVGETQYF.